This T cell receptor (beta chain) stems from a study of early T cells in non-severe SARS-CoV-2 infection. TCRdb reprocessed the 5' RACE reads via MiXCR and lists one record per CDR3 protein. This table has about 86,000 distinct CDR3 sequences, 13% to 15% appearing once. Germline CDR1 reads MNHNS; CDR2 reads SASEGT. The V and J ends lost 6 bases and 0 bases respectively, with 15 bases between them. This CDR3 region has 16 residues. This clonotype was seen more than once but under ten times. The specimen was whole blood. The sequence was collected from an adult who was a healthcare worker with PCR-confirmed SARS-CoV-2 infection or an uninfected control (not recorded which). The chain recombines TRBV6-1 with TRBJ2-1; D gene unclear. CDR3: CASSPPGRSSYNEQFF. Here the CDR3 DNA reads TGTGCCAGCAGCCCTCCGGGCCGTAGCTCCTACAATGAGCAGTTCTTC.